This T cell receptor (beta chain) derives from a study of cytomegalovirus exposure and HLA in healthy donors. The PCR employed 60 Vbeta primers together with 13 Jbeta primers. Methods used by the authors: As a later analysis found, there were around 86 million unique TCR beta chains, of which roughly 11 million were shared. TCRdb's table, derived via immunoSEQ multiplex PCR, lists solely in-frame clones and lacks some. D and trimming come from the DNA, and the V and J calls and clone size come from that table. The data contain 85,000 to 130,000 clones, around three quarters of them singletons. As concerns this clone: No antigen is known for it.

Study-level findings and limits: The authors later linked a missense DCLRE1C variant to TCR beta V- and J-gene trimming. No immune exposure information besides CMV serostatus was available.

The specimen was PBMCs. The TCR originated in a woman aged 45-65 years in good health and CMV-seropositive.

CDR3 loop: CASSPRGGGSNTEAFF. The CDR3 nucleotides read TGCGCCAGCAGCCCTCGCGGGGGGGGCTCGAACACTGAAGCTTTCTTT. V usage is TRBV4-1 and J usage is TRBJ1-1, with D possibly TRBD1 on 6 matching bases. The CDR3 runs 16 residues. Trimming took 4 bases from V and 1 from J, leaving 16 bases between them. The germline V gene encodes CDR1 MGHRA and CDR2 YSYEKL.